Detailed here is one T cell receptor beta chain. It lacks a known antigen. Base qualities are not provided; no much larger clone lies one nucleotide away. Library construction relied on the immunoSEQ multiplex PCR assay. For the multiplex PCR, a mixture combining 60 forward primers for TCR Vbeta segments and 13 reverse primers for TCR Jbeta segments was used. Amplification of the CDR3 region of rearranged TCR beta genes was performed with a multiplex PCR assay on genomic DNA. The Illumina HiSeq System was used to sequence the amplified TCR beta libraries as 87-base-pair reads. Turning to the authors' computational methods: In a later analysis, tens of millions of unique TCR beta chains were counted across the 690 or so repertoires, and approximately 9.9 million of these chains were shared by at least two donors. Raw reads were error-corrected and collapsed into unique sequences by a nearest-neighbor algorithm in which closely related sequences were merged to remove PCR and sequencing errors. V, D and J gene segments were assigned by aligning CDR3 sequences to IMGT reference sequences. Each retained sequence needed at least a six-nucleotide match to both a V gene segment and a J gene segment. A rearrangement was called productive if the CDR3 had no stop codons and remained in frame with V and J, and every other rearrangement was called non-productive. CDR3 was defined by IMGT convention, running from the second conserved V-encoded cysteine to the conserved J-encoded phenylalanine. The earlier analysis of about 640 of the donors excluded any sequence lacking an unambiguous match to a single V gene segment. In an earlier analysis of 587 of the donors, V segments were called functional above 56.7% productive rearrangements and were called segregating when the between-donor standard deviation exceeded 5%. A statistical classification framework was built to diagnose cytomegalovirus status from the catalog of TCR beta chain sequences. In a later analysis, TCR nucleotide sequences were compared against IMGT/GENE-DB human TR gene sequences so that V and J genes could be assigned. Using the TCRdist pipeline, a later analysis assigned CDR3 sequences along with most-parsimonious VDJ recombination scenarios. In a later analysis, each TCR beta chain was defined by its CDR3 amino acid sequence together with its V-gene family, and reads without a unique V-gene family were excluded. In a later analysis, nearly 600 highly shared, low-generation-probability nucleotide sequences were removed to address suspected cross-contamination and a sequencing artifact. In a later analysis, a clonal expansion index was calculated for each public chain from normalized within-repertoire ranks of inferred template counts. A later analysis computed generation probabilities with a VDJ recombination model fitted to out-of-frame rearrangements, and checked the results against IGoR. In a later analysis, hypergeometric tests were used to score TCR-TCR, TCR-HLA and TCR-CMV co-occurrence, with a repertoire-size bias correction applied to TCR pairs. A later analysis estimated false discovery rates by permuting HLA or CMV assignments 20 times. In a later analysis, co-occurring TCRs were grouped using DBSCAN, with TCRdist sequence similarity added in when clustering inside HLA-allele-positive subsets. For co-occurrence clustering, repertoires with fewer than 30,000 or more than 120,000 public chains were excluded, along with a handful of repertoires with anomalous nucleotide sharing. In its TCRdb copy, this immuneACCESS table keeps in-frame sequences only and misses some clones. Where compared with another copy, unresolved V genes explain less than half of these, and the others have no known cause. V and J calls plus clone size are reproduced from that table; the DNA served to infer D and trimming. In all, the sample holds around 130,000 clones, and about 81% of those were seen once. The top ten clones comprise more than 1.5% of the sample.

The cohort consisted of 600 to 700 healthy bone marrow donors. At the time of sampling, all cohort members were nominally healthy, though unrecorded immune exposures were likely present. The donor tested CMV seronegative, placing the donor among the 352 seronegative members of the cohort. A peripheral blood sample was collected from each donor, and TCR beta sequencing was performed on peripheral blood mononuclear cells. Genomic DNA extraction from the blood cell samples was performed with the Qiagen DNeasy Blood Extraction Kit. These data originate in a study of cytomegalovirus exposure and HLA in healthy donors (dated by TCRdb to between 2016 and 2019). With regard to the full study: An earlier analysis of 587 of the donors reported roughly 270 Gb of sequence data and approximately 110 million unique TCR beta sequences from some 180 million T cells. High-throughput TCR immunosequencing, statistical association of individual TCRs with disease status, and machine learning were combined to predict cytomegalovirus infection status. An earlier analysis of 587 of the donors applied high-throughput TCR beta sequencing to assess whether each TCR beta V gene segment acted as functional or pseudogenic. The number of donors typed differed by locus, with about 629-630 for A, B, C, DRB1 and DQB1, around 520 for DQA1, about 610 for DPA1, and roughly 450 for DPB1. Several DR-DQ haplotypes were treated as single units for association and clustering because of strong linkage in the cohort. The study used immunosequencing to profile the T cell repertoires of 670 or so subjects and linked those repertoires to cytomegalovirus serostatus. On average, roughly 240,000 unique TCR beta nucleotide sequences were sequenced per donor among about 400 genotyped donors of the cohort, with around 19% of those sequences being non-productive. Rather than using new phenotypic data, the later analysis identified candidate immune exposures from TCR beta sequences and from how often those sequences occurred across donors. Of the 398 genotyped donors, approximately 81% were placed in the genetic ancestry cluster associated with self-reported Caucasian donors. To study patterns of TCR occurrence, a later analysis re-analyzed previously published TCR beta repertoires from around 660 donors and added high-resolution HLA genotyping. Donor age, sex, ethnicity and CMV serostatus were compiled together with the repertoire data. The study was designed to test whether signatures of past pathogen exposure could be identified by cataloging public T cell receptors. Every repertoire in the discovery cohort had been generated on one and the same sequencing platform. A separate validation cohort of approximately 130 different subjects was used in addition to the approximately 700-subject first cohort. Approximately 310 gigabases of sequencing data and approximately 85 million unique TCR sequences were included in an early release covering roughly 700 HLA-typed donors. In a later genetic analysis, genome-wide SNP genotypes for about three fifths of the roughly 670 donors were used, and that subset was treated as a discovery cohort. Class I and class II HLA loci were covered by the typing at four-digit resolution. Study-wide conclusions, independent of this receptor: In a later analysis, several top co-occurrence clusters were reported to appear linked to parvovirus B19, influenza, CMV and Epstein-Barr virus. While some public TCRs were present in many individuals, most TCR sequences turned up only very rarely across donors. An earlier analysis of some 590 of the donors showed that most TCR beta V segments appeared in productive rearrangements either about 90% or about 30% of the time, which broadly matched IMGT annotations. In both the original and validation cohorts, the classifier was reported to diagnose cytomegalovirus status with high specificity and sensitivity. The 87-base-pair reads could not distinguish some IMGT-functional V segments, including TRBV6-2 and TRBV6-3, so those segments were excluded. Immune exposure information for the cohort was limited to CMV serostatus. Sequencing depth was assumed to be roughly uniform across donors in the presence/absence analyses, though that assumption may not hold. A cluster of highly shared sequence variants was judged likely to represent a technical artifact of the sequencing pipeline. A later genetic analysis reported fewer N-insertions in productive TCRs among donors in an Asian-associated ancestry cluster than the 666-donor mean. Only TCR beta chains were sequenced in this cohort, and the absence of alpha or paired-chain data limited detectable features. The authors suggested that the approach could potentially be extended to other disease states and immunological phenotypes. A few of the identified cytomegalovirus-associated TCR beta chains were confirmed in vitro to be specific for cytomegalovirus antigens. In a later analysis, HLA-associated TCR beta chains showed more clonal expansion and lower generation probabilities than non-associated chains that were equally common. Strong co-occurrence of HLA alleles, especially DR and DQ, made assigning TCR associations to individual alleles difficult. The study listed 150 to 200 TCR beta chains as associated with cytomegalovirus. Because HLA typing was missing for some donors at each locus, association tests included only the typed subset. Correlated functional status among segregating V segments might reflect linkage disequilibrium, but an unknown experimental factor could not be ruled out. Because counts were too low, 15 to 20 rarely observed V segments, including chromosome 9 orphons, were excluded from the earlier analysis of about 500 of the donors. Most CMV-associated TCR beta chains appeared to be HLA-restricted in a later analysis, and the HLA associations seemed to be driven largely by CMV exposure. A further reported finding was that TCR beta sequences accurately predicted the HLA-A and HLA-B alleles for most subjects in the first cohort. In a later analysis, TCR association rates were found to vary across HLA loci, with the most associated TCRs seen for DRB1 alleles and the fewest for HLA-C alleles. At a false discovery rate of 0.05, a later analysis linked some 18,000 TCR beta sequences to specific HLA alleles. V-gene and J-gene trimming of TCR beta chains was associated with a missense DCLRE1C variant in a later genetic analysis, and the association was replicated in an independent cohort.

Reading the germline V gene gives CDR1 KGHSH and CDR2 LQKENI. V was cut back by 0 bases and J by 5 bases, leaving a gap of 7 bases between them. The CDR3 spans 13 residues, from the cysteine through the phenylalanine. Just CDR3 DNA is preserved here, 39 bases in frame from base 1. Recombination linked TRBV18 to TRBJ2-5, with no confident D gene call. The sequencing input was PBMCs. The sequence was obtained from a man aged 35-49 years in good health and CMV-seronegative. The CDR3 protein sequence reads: CASSPPVAETQYF. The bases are TGTGCCAGCTCACCACCGGTAGCCGAGACCCAGTACTTC.